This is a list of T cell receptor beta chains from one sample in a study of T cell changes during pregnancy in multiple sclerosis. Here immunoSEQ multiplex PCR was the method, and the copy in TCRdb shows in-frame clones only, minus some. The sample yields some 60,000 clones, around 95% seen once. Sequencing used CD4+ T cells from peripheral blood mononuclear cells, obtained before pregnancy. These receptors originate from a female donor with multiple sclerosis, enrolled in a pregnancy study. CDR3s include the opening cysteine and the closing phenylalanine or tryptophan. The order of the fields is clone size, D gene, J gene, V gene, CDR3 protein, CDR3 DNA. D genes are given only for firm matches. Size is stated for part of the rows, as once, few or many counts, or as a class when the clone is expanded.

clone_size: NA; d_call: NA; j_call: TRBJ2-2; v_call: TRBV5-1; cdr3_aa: CASSYLDRNTGELFF; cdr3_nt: TGCGCCAGCAGCTATTTGGACAGAAACACCGGGGAGCTGTTTTTT
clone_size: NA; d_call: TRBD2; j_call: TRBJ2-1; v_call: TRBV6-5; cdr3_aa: CASSYARTSVYNEQFF; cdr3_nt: TGTGCCAGCAGTTACGCTAGGACTAGCGTCTACAATGAGCAGTTCTTC
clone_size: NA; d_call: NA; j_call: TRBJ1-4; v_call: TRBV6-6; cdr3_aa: CASSYAGPTNEKLFF; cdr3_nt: TGTGCCAGCAGTTACGCGGGGCCAACTAATGAAAAACTGTTTTTT
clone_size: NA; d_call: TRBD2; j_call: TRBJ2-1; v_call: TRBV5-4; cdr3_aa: CASSNGLAENNEQFF; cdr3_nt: TGTGCCAGCAGCAACGGACTAGCGGAAAACAATGAGCAGTTCTTC
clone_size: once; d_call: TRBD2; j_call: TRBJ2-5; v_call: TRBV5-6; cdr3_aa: CASRPTRRGRLQETQYF; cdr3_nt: TGTGCCAGCAGGCCTACTCGCCGCGGGAGACTCCAAGAGACCCAGTACTTC
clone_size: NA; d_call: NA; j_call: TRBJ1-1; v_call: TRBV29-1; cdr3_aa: CSVRDTLNTEAFF; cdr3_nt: TGCAGCGTTCGGGACACCTTGAACACTGAAGCTTTCTTT
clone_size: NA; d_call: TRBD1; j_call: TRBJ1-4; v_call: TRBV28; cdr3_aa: CASSYDRGTNEKLFF; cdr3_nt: TGTGCCAGCAGTTACGACAGGGGAACTAATGAAAAACTGTTTTTT
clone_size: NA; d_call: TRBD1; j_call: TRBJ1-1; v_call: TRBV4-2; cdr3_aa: CASSQDLRTGPNTEAFF; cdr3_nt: TGTGCCAGCAGCCAAGATCTTAGGACAGGGCCTAACACTGAAGCTTTCTTT
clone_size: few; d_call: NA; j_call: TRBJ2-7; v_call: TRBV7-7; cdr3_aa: CASSPTASSYEQYF; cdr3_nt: TGTGCTAGCAGCCCGACAGCGAGCTCCTACGAGCAGTACTTC
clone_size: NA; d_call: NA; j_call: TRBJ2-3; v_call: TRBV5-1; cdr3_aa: CASSFGGIGDTQYF; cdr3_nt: TGCGCCAGCAGCTTTGGGGGGATTGGAGATACGCAGTATTTT
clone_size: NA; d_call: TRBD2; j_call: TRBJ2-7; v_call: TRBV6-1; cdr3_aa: CASSRLAGTYEQYF; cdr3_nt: TGTGCCAGCAGCCGACTAGCGGGAACGTACGAGCAGTACTTC
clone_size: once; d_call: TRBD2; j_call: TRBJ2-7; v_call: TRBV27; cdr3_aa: CASRGTSGSSYEQYF; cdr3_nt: TGTGCCAGCAGGGGGACTAGCGGGAGCTCCTACGAGCAGTACTTC
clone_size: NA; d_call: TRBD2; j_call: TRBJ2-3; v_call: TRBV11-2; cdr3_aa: CASSFSGTIYTDTQYF; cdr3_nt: TGTGCCAGCAGCTTCTCCGGGACTATTTACACAGATACGCAGTATTTT
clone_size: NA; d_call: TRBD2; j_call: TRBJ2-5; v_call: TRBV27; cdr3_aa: CASSLWSSGQETQYF; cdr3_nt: TGTGCCAGCAGTTTGTGGTCTAGCGGACAAGAGACCCAGTACTTC
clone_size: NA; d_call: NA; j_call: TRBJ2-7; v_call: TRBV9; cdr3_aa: CASSNTPYEQYF; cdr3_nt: TGTGCCAGCAGCAACACCCCCTACGAGCAGTACTTC
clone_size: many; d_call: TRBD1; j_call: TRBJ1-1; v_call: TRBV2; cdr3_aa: CASLDRGRAEAFF; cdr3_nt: TGTGCCAGCCTTGACAGGGGGCGAGCTGAAGCTTTCTTT
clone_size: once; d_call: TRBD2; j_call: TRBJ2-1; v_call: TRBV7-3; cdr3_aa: CASSATSGSVLEQFF; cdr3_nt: TGTGCCAGCAGCGCCACTAGCGGGAGTGTCCTTGAGCAGTTCTTC
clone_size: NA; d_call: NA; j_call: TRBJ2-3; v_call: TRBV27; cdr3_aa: CASSFDSRASTDTQYF; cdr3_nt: TGTGCCAGCAGTTTTGACAGCCGCGCGAGCACAGATACGCAGTATTTT
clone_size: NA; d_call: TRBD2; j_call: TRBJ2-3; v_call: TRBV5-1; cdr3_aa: CASSFRGTSGATRTDTQYF; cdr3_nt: TGCGCCAGCAGCTTTAGGGGGACTAGCGGGGCAACCCGCACAGATACGCAGTATTTT
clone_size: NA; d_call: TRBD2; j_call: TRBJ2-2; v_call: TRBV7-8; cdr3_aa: CASSPLASGGELFF; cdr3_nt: TGTGCCAGCAGCCCACTAGCGTCTGGCGGGGAGCTGTTTTTT
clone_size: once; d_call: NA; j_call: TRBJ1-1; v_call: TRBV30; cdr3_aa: CAWNGVRAFF; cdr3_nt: TGTGCCTGGAACGGGGTGAGGGCTTTCTTT
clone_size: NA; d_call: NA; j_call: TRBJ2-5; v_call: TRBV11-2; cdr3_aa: CASSPTGGETQYF; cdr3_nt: TGTGCCAGCAGCCCGACCGGGGGAGAGACCCAGTACTTC
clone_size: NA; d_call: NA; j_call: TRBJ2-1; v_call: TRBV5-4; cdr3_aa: CASSLRAATRGEQFF; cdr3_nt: TGTGCCAGCAGCTTGAGGGCGGCGACTAGAGGTGAGCAGTTCTTC
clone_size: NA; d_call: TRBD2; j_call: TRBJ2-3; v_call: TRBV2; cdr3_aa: CASIPELAGVYTQYF; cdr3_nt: TGTGCCAGCATACCAGAACTAGCGGGAGTATATACGCAGTATTTT
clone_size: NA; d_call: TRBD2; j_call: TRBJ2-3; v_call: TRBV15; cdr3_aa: CATSRDLSGSGSDTQYF; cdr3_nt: TGTGCCACCAGCAGAGATCTGAGCGGGAGTGGCTCAGATACGCAGTATTTT
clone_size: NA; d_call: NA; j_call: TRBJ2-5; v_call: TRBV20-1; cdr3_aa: CSAGGKETQYF; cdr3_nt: TGCAGTGCCGGGGGAAAAGAGACCCAGTACTTC
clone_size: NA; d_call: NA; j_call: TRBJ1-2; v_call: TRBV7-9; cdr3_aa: CASSIPAGTPRGYTF; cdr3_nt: TGTGCCAGCAGCATTCCCGCCGGGACACCACGCGGCTACACCTTC
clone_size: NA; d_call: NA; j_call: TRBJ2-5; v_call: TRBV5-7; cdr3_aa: CASEGTTQYF; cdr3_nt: TGTGCCAGCGAGGGGACTACCCAGTACTTC
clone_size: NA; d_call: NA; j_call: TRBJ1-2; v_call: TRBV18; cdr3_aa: CASSPDRTNSNYGYTF; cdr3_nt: TGTGCCAGCTCACCAGACAGAACCAATTCTAACTATGGCTACACCTTC
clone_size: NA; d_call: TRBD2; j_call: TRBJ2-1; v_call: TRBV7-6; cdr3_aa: CASSLVAGGGEQFF; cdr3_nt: TGTGCCAGCAGCTTAGTAGCGGGAGGGGGTGAGCAGTTCTTC
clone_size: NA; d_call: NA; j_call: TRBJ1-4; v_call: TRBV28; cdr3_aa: CASSLLRTGEKLFF; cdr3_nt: TGTGCCAGCAGTTTACTACGGACTGGCGAAAAACTGTTTTTT
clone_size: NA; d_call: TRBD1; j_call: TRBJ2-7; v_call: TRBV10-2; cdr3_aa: CATGSGQGAGDYEQYF; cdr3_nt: TGCGCCACAGGCTCAGGACAGGGGGCGGGAGACTACGAGCAGTACTTC
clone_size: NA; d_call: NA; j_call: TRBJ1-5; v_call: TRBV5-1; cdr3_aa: CASHENSVSPQHF; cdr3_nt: TGCGCCAGCCACGAAAATTCAGTCTCGCCCCAGCATTTT
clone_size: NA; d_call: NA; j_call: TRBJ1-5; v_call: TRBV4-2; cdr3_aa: CASSQVGGEGQPQHF; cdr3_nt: TGTGCCAGCAGCCAAGTCGGAGGGGAGGGTCAGCCCCAGCATTTT
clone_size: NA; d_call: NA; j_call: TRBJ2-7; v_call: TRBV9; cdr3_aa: CASSEAPLGQGSYEQYF; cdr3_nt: TGTGCCAGCAGCGAGGCCCCCTTAGGCCAGGGATCCTACGAGCAGTACTTC
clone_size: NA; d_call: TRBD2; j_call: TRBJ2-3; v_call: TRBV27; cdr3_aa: CASSSSGTSRGGDTQYF; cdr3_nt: TGTGCCAGCAGTTCCTCCGGGACTAGCAGGGGAGGGGATACGCAGTATTTT
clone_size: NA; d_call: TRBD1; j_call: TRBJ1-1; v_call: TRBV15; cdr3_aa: CATRDRGMNTEAFF; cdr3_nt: TGTGCCACCCGGGACAGGGGAATGAACACTGAAGCTTTCTTT
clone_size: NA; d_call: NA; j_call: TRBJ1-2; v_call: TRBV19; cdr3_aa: CASCGDRDIGNYGYTF; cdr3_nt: TGTGCCAGTTGTGGTGACCGGGACATTGGGAACTATGGCTACACCTTC
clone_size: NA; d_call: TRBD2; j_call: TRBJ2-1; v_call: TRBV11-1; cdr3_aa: CASSRTSGSSYNEQFF; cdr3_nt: TGTGCCAGCAGCCGGACTAGCGGGAGCTCCTACAATGAGCAGTTCTTC
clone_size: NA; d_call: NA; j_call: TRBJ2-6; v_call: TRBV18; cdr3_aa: CASSPQGTSSGANVLTF; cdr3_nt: TGTGCCAGCTCACCCCAGGGGACGAGCTCTGGGGCCAACGTCCTGACTTTC